This T cell receptor beta chain was captured in a study of T cells in narcolepsy. The study's findings and limits: Comparing one patient's CSF and blood CD4+ clonotypes highlighted HCRT- and TRIB2-specific autoreactive clonotypes.

CDR3 length: 17 amino acids. V was clipped by 2 bases and J by 4 bases, with 20 bases between them. The germline V gene encodes CDR1 SGHTA and CDR2 FQGNSA. A remark on this clone: The antigen is undetermined.

Method: immunoSEQ multiplex PCR; TCRdb's copy keeps in-frame clones and lacks some. The sample carries about 35,000 clones, 75% to 90% recorded once. V and J are TRBV7-2 and TRBJ1-2, with D tentatively TRBD1 (5 bases). The sequence derives from a human donor with narcolepsy. The source material was CD45RA- memory CD4+ T cells from PBMCs. CDR3 sequence reads: CASSLNGGFRPLYGYTF. CDR3 nucleotide sequence: TGTGCCAGCAGCTTAAACGGGGGATTCAGGCCCCTCTATGGCTACACCTTC.